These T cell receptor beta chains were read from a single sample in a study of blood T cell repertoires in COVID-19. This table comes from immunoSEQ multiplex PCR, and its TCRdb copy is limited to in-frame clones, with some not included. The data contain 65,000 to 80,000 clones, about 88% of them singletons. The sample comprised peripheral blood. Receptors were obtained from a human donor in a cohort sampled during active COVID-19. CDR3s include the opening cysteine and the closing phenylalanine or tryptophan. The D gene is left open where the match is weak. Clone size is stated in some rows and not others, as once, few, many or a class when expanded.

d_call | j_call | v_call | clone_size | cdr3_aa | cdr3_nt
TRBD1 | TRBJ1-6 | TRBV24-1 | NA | CATSAPGTGCSYNSPLHF | TGTGCCACCAGTGCCCCGGGGACAGGGTGTTCCTATAATTCACCCCTCCACTTT
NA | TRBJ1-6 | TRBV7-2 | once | CASSLTEVNSPLHF | TGTGCCAGCAGCTTAACGGAGGTCAATTCACCCCTCCACTTT
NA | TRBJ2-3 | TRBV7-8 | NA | CASSLSTTDTQYF | TGTGCCAGCAGCTTATCCACTACAGATACGCAGTATTTT
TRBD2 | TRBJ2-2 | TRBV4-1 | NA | CASSRWTSGGYTGELFF | TGCGCCAGCAGCCGCTGGACTAGCGGGGGTTACACCGGGGAGCTGTTTTTT
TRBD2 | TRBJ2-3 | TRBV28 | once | CASSRTSGRAFVATDTQYF | TGTGCCAGCAGTCGGACTAGCGGGAGGGCCTTCGTAGCCACAGATACGCAGTATTTT
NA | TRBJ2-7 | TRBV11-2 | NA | CASSSSNSGRLDF | TGTGCCAGCAGCTCCTCAAATAGTGGGAGGCTAGATTTC
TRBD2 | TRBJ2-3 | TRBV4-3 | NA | CASSPTTSGSRGDTQYF | TGCGCCAGCAGCCCCACCACTAGCGGGAGCCGAGGAGATACGCAGTATTTT
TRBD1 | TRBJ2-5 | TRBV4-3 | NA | CASSQDWGQGETQYF | TGCGCCAGCAGCCAAGATTGGGGACAGGGAGAGACCCAGTACTTC
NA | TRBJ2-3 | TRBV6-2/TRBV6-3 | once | CASSPGPVLGGTDTQYF | TGTGCCAGCAGTCCAGGCCCCGTACTAGGAGGCACAGATACGCAGTATTTT
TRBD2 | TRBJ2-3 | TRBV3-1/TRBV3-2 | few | CASSPLTSGSTDTQYF | TGTGCCAGCAGCCCATTGACTAGCGGAAGCACAGATACGCAGTATTTT
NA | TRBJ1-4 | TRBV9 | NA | CASSLTTTNEKLFF | TGTGCCAGCAGCCTGACAACAACTAATGAAAAACTGTTTTTT
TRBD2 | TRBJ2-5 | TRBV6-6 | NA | CASSYSTGREETQYF | TGTGCCAGCAGTTACTCGACCGGGAGGGAAGAGACCCAGTACTTC
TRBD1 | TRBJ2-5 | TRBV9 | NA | CASSPGTGSWRGETQYF | TGTGCCAGCAGCCCCGGGACAGGGAGTTGGAGAGGGGAGACCCAGTACTTC
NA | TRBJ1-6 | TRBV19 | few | CASSPAVNNSPLHF | TGTGCCAGTAGTCCTGCAGTAAATAATTCACCCCTCCACTTT
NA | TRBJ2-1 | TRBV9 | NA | CASSANNEQFF | TGTGCCAGCAGCGCAAACAATGAGCAGTTCTTC
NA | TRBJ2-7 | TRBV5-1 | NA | CASSVDSPITYEQYF | TGCGCCAGCAGCGTGGACAGCCCGATAACCTACGAGCAGTACTTC
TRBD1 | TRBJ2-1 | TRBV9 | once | CASSPDGTGSWEQFF | TGTGCCAGCAGCCCCGACGGGACAGGGTCCTGGGAGCAGTTCTTC
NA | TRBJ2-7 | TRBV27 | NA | CATARGAALYEQYF | TGTGCCACCGCGCGGGGAGCGGCCCTCTACGAGCAGTACTTC
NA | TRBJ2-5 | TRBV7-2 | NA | CASSLDGGPRETQYF | TGTGCCAGCAGCTTAGACGGCGGGCCCAGGGAGACCCAGTACTTC
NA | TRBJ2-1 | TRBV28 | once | CASSLTGYNEQFF | TGTGCCAGCAGTTTAACGGGGTACAATGAGCAGTTCTTC
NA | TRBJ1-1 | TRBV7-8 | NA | CASSPGQGHTEAFF | TGTGCCAGCAGCCCCGGTCAGGGTCACACTGAAGCTTTCTTT
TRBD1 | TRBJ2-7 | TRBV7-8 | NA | CASSVGTALYEQYF | TGTGCCAGCAGCGTAGGGACAGCGCTCTACGAGCAGTACTTC
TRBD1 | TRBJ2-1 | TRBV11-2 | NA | CASSLEPGTAGFF | TGTGCCAGCAGCTTGGAACCCGGGACAGCTGGGTTCTTC
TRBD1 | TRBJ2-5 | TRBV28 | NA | CASSAAGTGMKETQYF | TGTGCCAGCAGCGCCGCCGGGACAGGCATGAAAGAGACCCAGTACTTC
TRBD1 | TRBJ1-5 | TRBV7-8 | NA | CASSFRQGSQPQHF | TGTGCCAGCAGCTTTCGACAGGGGAGTCAGCCCCAGCATTTT
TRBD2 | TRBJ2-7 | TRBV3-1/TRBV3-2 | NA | CASSRGLAGNSEQYF | TGTGCCAGCAGCCGAGGACTAGCGGGGAATTCCGAGCAGTACTTC
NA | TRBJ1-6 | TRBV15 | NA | CATRLRSTNSPLHF | TGTGCCACCAGGTTGAGATCTACTAATTCACCCCTCCACTTT
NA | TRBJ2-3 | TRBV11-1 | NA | CASSSSYTQYF | TGTGCCAGCAGCTCCTCCTATACGCAGTATTTT
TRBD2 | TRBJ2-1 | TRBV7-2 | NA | CASSALAGEKFF | TGTGCCAGCAGCGCCCTAGCGGGAGAAAAGTTCTTC
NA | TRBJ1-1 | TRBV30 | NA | CAWSRGYDEAFF | TGTGCCTGGAGTCGGGGGTATGATGAAGCTTTCTTT
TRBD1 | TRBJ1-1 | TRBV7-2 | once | CASSLGGGIAEAFF | TGTGCCAGCAGCTTAGGAGGGGGCATCGCTGAAGCTTTCTTT
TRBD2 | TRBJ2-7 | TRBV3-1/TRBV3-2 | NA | CASSQPRTSGRPYEQYF | TGTGCCAGCAGCCAGCCAAGGACTAGCGGCCGACCCTACGAGCAGTACTTC
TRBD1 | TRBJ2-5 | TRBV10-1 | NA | CASSVGTGRETQYF | TGCGCCAGCAGTGTCGGGACAGGACGGGAGACCCAGTACTTC
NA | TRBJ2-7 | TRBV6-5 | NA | CASGGSGTSYEQYF | TGTGCCAGCGGGGGTAGCGGAACTTCCTACGAGCAGTACTTC
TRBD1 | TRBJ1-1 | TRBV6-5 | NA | CASTRDRGRTEAFF | TGTGCCAGCACTCGGGACAGGGGGCGGACTGAAGCTTTCTTT
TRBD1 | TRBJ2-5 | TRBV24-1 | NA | CATSDPGTGGETQYF | TGTGCCACCAGTGATCCTGGGACAGGGGGCGAGACCCAGTACTTC
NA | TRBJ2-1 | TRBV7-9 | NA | CASSPWRDLADPNEQFF | TGTGCCAGCAGCCCCTGGCGGGACTTAGCGGACCCCAATGAGCAGTTCTTC
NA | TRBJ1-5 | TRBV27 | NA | CASSLSARRTSNQPQHF | TGTGCCAGCAGTTTATCGGCACGTAGGACAAGCAATCAGCCCCAGCATTTT
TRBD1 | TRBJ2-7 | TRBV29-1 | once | CSVDGVGGNEQYF | TGCAGCGTTGATGGTGTAGGGGGCAACGAGCAGTACTTC
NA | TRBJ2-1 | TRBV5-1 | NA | CASSLVRNEQFF | TGCGCCAGCAGCTTGGTTCGGAATGAGCAGTTCTTC
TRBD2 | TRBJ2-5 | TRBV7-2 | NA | CASSLSGTGGEETQYF | TGTGCCAGCAGCTTATCTGGGACGGGGGGTGAAGAGACCCAGTACTTC
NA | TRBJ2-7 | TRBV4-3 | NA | CASSQEQYQSYEQYF | TGCGCCAGCAGCCAAGAACAGTACCAATCCTACGAGCAGTACTTC
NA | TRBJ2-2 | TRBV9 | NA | CATGRENTGELFF | TGTGCCACGGGCAGGGAGAACACCGGGGAGCTGTTTTTT
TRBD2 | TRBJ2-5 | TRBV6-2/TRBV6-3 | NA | CASSYREGGETQYF | TGTGCCAGCAGTTACCGGGAGGGGGGGGAGACCCAGTACTTC
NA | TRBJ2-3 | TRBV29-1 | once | CSVDLGATDTQYF | TGCAGCGTAGATCTTGGAGCCACAGATACGCAGTATTTT
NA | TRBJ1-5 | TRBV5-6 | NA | CASSFRGVDWPQHF | TGTGCCAGCAGCTTTAGAGGAGTAGATTGGCCCCAGCATTTT
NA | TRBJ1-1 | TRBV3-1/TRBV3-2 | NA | CASSPTGKVGNTEAFF | TGTGCCAGCAGCCCAACGGGAAAGGTGGGGAACACTGAAGCTTTCTTT
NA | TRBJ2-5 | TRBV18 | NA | CASSMRQQETQYF | TGTGCCAGCTCAATGAGACAGCAAGAGACCCAGTACTTC
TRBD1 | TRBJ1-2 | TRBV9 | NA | CASSPQGAGGYTF | TGTGCCAGCAGCCCCCAGGGGGCTGGTGGCTACACCTTC
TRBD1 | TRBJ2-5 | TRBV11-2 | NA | CASSSSRQGPQETQYF | TGTGCCAGCAGCTCTTCCCGACAGGGACCCCAAGAGACCCAGTACTTC
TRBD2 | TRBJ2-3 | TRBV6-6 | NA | CASSAGLAGADTQYF | TGTGCCAGCAGTGCGGGACTAGCGGGAGCAGATACGCAGTATTTT
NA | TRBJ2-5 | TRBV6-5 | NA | CASRAQETQYF | TGTGCCAGCAGGGCTCAAGAGACCCAGTACTTC
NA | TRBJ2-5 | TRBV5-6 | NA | CASSLGREETQYF | TGTGCCAGCAGCTTGGGCAGGGAAGAGACCCAGTACTTC
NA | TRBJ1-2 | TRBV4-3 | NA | CASSQEGGAPRAGYTF | TGCGCCAGCAGCCAAGAAGGGGGGGCCCCAAGGGCTGGCTACACCTTC
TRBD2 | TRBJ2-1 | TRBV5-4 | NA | CASSLGLAGEDEQFF | TGTGCCAGCAGCTTGGGACTAGCGGGTGAAGATGAGCAGTTCTTC
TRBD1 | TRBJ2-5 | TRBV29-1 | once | CSVEDLGQGETQYF | TGCAGCGTTGAAGATTTAGGACAGGGCGAGACCCAGTACTTC
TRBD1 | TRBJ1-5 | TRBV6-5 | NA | CASSQQGAGNQPQHF | TGTGCCAGCAGTCAACAGGGGGCCGGTAATCAGCCCCAGCATTTT
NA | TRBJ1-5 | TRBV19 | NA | CASSIAGGNQPQHF | TGTGCCAGTAGTATTGCAGGGGGCAATCAGCCCCAGCATTTT